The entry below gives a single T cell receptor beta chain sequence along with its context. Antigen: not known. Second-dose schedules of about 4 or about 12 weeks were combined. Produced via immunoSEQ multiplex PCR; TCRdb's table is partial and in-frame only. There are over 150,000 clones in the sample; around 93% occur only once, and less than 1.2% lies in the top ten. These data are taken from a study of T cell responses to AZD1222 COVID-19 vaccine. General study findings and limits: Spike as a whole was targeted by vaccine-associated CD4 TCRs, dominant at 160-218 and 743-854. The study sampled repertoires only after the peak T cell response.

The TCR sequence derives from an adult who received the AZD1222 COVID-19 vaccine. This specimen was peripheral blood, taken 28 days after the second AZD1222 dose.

CDR3 region: CASSIDHPPPGRPQHF. The CDR3 coding sequence is TGTGCCAGTAGTATAGATCACCCCCCTCCCGGCCGGCCCCAGCATTTT. This chain links TRBV19 with TRBJ1-5; D ambiguous. V gave up 0 bases and J gave up 9 bases, with 18 bases separating them. The germline V gene encodes CDR1 LNHDA and CDR2 SQIVND (reference sequence). The CDR3 totals 16 residues. Combining the CDR3 with reference TRBV19 and TRBJ1-5 gives the whole variable domain DGGITQSPKYLFRKEGQNVTLSCEQNLNHDAMYWYRQDPGQGLRLIYYSQIVNDFQKGDIAEGYSVSREKKESFPLTVTSAQKNPTAFYLCASSIDHPPPGRPQHFGDGTRLSIL.